The source of this TCR beta chain is a study of cytomegalovirus exposure and HLA in healthy donors (dated by TCRdb to about 2017). The study in broad terms: An earlier analysis of fewer than 750 of the donors reported about 280 Gb of sequence data and roughly 120 million unique TCR beta sequences obtained from about 179 million T cells. About 330 gigabases of sequencing data and about 92 million unique TCR sequences made up an early release that covered around 640 HLA-typed donors. Of the 398 genotyped donors, around 81% fell in the genetic ancestry cluster associated with self-reported Caucasian donors. The aim of the study was to test whether cataloging public T cell receptors could identify signatures of past pathogen exposure. Using immunosequencing, the study profiled T cell repertoires from roughly 650 subjects and related those repertoires to cytomegalovirus serostatus. Besides the first cohort of about 730 subjects, a separate validation cohort made up of some 110 different subjects was used. To predict cytomegalovirus infection status, the study combined high-throughput TCR immunosequencing, statistical association of individual TCRs with disease status, and machine learning. A later analysis re-examined previously published TCR beta repertoires from 500 to 700 donors and added high-resolution HLA genotyping to investigate patterns of TCR occurrence. In the later analysis, no new phenotypic data were used to find candidate immune exposures; instead, reliance was placed on TCR beta sequences and their occurrence across donors. To decide whether each TCR beta V gene segment behaved as functional or pseudogenic, an earlier analysis of some 600 of the donors relied on high-throughput TCR beta sequencing. Alongside the repertoire data, information on donor age, sex, ethnicity and CMV serostatus was compiled. A later genetic analysis used genome-wide SNP genotypes for 398 of the 666 donors, treating that subset as a discovery cohort. Every discovery cohort repertoire had been produced on one sequencing platform. Both class I and class II loci were covered by HLA typing, at four-digit resolution. The number of typed donors differed by locus: about 629-630 for A, B, C, DRB1 and DQB1; 500 to 550 for DQA1; 606 for DPA1; and roughly 450 for DPB1. Several DR-DQ haplotypes were handled as single units for association and clustering because linkage in the cohort was strong. On average, 235,054 unique TCR beta nucleotide sequences were sequenced per donor among a few hundred genotyped donors of the cohort, with 15% to 20% of those sequences being non-productive.

Overall study results and their limits: Presence/absence analyses assumed roughly uniform sequencing depth across donors, an assumption that may not hold. When HLA alleles, especially DR and DQ, strongly co-occurred, attributing TCR associations to individual alleles was difficult. The authors suggested that the approach could potentially be generalized to other disease states and immunological phenotypes. According to a later analysis, parvovirus B19, influenza, CMV and Epstein-Barr virus appeared linked to several top co-occurrence clusters. CMV serostatus was the only immune exposure information available for the cohort. In an earlier analysis of about 600 of the donors, most TCR beta V segments appeared in productive rearrangements about 87% or about 30% of the time, broadly matching IMGT annotations. Because HLA typing was missing for some donors at each locus, association tests included only the typed subset. This cohort had only TCR beta chains sequenced, and the lack of alpha or paired-chain data limited which features could be detected. In a later analysis, HLA-associated TCR beta chains showed more clonal expansion and lower generation probabilities than non-associated chains that were equally common. The study gave a list of some 150 TCR beta chains associated with cytomegalovirus. An association between a missense DCLRE1C variant and V-gene and J-gene trimming of TCR beta chains was found in a later genetic analysis and replicated in an independent cohort. Three of the identified cytomegalovirus-associated TCR beta chains were confirmed in vitro to be specific for cytomegalovirus antigens. A cluster of highly shared sequence variants was judged likely to be a technical artifact of the sequencing pipeline. The classifier was reported to diagnose cytomegalovirus status with high specificity and sensitivity in both the original cohort and the validation cohort. The earlier analysis of around 600 of the donors excluded around 17 rarely observed V segments, including chromosome 9 orphons, because counts were too low. According to a later analysis, most CMV-associated TCR beta chains appeared to be HLA-restricted, and the HLA associations seemed to be driven largely by CMV exposure. In a later genetic analysis, fewer N-insertions in productive TCRs were reported among donors in an Asian-associated ancestry cluster than the roughly 640-donor mean. A further reported finding was that TCR beta sequences accurately predicted the HLA-A and HLA-B alleles for most subjects in the first cohort. According to a later analysis, TCR association rates differed among HLA loci, with DRB1 alleles showing the most associated TCRs and HLA-C alleles showing the fewest. Because the 87-base-pair reads could not distinguish some IMGT-functional V segments, including TRBV6-2 and TRBV6-3, those segments were excluded. Correlated functional status among segregating V segments might be attributable to linkage disequilibrium, but an unknown experimental factor could not be ruled out. While some public TCRs were present in many individuals, most TCR sequences turned up only very rarely across donors. A later analysis associated around 16,000 TCR beta sequences with specific HLA alleles at a false discovery rate of 0.05.

Sequences MNHEY (CDR1) and SVGAGI (CDR2) are obtained from the germline V gene. From cysteine to phenylalanine, the CDR3 is 13 amino acids long. CDR3 DNA only is kept here, 39 bases in frame from base 1. From V the trimming removes 7 bases and from J it removes 8 bases, while the gene matches leave 6 bases of the junction unaccounted for. In total, 666 healthy bone marrow donors made up the cohort. At the time of sampling, all cohort members were nominally healthy, though unrecorded immune exposures were likely present. The donor was CMV seronegative and belonged to the group of 350 or so seronegative cohort members. Every donor gave a peripheral blood sample, and the peripheral blood mononuclear cells from that sample were used for TCR beta sequencing. Genomic DNA extraction from the blood cell samples was performed with the Qiagen DNeasy Blood Extraction Kit. Libraries were made using the immunoSEQ multiplex PCR assay. For the multiplex PCR, a mixture combining 60 forward primers for TCR Vbeta segments and 13 reverse primers for TCR Jbeta segments was used. A multiplex PCR assay on genomic DNA amplified the CDR3 region of rearranged TCR beta genes. Amplified TCR beta libraries were sequenced as 87-base-pair reads on the Illumina HiSeq System. The paper's processing steps were these. Across the roughly 670 repertoires, a later analysis counted tens of millions of unique TCR beta chains, 9.5 million to 12 million of which were shared by at least two donors. To remove PCR and sequencing errors, raw reads were error-corrected and collapsed into unique sequences using a nearest-neighbor algorithm that merged closely related sequences. Alignment of CDR3 sequences to IMGT reference sequences was used to assign V, D and J gene segments. For a sequence to be retained, a match of at least six nucleotides to both a V gene segment and a J gene segment was required. Rearrangements were called productive when the CDR3 lacked stop codons and stayed in frame with V and J; all others were non-productive. CDR3 was defined according to IMGT convention as the region running from the second conserved V-encoded cysteine to the conserved J-encoded phenylalanine. The earlier analysis of around 640 of the donors excluded sequences that lacked an unambiguous match to a single V gene segment. An earlier analysis of 587 of the donors called V segments functional above 56.7% productive rearrangements and segregating when the between-donor standard deviation exceeded 5%. A statistical classification framework was built to diagnose cytomegalovirus status from the catalog of TCR beta chain sequences. In a later analysis, TCR nucleotide sequences were compared against IMGT/GENE-DB human TR gene sequences so that V and J genes could be assigned. Using the TCRdist pipeline, a later analysis assigned CDR3 sequences along with most-parsimonious VDJ recombination scenarios. In a later analysis, each TCR beta chain was defined by its CDR3 amino acid sequence together with its V-gene family, and reads lacking a unique V-gene family were excluded. In a later analysis, 500 to 700 highly shared, low-generation-probability nucleotide sequences were removed to address suspected cross-contamination and a sequencing artifact. A later analysis calculated a clonal expansion index for each public chain from normalized within-repertoire ranks of inferred template counts. A later analysis computed generation probabilities with a VDJ recombination model fitted to out-of-frame rearrangements, and checked the results against IGoR. In a later analysis, TCR-TCR, TCR-HLA and TCR-CMV co-occurrence was scored with hypergeometric tests, and a repertoire-size bias correction was applied to TCR pairs. A later analysis estimated false discovery rates by permuting HLA or CMV assignments 20 times. In a later analysis, co-occurring TCRs were grouped using DBSCAN, and TCRdist sequence similarity was added for clustering within HLA-allele-positive subsets. Co-occurrence clustering excluded repertoires with fewer than 30,000 or more than 120,000 public chains, plus five with anomalous nucleotide sharing. TCRdb re-hosts the immuneACCESS table, in-frame sequences only. Its copies lack some clones; in the studies checked, an unresolved V gene accounts for under half of them, and the cause for the rest is not known. V and J calls and clone size are as listed in that table; D and trimming were resolved from the DNA. This sample gives some 120,000 clones in total; around 75% of them show up just once. Over 1.5% of the sample lies in the top ten.

In the case of this clone: Its antigen is unknown. There are no base qualities to consult, and no much larger clone falls within one base.

The sample comprised PBMCs. This sequence uses TRBV6-5 and TRBJ1-4; 8 nucleotides in the junction match TRBD1. The receptor comes from a woman under 30 in good health and CMV-seronegative. CDR3 loop: CASKTGGHEKLFF. In nucleotide form, the sequence is TGTGCCAGCAAAACAGGGGGTCACGAAAAACTGTTTTTT.